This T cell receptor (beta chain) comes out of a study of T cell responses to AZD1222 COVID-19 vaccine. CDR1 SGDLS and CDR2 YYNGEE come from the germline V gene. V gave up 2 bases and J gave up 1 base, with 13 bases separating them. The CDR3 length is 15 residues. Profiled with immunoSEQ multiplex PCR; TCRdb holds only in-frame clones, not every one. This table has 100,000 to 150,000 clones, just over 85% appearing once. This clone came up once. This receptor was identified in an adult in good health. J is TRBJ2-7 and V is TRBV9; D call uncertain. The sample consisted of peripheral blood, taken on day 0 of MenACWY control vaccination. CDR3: CASSVGNTASYEQYF. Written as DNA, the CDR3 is TGTGCCAGCAGCGTCGGAAATACAGCGTCCTACGAGCAGTACTTC.